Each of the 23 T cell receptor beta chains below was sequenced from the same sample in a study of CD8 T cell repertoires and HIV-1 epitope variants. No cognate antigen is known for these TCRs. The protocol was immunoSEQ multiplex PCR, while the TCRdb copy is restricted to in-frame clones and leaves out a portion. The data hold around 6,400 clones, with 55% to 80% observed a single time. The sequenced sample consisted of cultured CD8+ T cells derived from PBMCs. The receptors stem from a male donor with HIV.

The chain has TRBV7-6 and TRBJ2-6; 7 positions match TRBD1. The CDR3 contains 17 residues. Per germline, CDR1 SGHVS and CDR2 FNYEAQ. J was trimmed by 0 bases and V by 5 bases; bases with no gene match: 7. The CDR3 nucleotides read TGTGCCAGCAGCCCCGGACAGGCAATCTCTGGGGCCAACGTCCTGACTTTC. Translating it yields CASSPGQAISGANVLTF.

The DNA for the CDR3 is TGTGCCAGCAGTCCCTATTTCGCGCTAGCCTCCGAGCAGTACTTC. It codes for CASSPYFALASEQYF. The chain combines TRBV28 with TRBJ2-7; a possible D gene is TRBD2 (5 bases). CDR3 size: 15 residues. Between the trimmed V and J ends, which lost 5 bases and 6 bases, there was a span of 20 bases. Germline CDR1 and CDR2: MDHEN and SYDVKM.

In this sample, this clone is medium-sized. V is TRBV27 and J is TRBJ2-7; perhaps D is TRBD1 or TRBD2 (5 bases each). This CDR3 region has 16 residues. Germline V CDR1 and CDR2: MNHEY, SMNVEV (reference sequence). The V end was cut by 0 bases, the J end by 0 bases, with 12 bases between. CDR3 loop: CASSLSVGTYSYEQYF. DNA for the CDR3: TGTGCCAGCAGTTTATCGGTTGGGACGTACTCCTACGAGCAGTACTTC.

The CDR3 is CASSRQGASSYEQYF. Here the CDR3 DNA reads TGTGCCAGCAGCCGACAGGGGGCATCATCCTACGAGCAGTACTTC. The chain is built from TRBV28 and TRBJ2-7; TRBD1 agrees at 10 bases. V dropped 6 bases and J dropped 1; count of bases not matched to a gene: 6. The CDR3 runs to 15 residues. Germline V lookup: CDR1 MDHEN, CDR2 SYDVKM.

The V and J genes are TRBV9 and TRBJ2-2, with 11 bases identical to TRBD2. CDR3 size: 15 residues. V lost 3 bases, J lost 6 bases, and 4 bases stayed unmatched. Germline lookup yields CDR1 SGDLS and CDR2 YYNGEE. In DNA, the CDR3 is TGTGCCAGCAGCGCTGGGACTAGCGGTCCCGGGGAGCTGTTTTTT. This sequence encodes CASSAGTSGPGELFF.

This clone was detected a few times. CDR3 nucleotide sequence: TGTGCCAGCAGCCCTCCTTTGTCGGGCAGGGGGCGAGAGACCCAGTACTTC. This codes for CASSPPLSGRGRETQYF. The chain combines TRBV5-6 with TRBJ2-5; TRBD1 matches 8 bases. The length of the CDR3 is 17 residues. Germline values: CDR1 SGHDT, CDR2 YYEEEE. The V gene end was trimmed by 4 bases and the J gene end by 4 bases; junction bases not matched to a gene: 15.

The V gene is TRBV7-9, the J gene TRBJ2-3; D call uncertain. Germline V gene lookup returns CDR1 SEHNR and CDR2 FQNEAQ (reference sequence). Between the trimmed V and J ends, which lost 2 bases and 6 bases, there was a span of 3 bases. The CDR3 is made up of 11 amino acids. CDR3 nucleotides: TGTGCCAGCAGCTTAACGGATACGCAGTATTTT. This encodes CASSLTDTQYF.

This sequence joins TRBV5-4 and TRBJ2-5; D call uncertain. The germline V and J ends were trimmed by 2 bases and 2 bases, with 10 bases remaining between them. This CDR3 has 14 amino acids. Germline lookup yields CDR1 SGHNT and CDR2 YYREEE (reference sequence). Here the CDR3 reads CASSFLTPQETQYF. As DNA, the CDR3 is TGTGCCAGCAGCTTCCTAACACCTCAAGAGACCCAGTACTTC.

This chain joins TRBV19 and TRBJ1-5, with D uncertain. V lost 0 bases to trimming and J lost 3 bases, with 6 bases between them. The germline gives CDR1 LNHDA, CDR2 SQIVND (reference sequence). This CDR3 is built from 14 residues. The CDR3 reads CASSIDRDNQPQHF. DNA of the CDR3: TGTGCCAGTAGTATAGATAGGGACAATCAGCCCCAGCATTTT.

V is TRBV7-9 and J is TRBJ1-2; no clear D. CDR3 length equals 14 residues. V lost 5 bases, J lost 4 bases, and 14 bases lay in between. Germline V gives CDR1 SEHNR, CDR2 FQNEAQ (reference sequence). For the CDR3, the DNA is TGTGCCAGCAGCCGGCAGGACTGGGGCTATGGCTACACCTTC. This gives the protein CASSRQDWGYGYTF.

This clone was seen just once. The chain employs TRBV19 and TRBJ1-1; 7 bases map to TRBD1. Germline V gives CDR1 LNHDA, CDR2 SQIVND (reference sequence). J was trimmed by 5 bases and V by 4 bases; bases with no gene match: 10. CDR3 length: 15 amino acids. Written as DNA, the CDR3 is TGTGCCAGTAGTACCCGAACAGGGGTGCAAACTGAAGCTTTCTTT. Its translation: CASSTRTGVQTEAFF.

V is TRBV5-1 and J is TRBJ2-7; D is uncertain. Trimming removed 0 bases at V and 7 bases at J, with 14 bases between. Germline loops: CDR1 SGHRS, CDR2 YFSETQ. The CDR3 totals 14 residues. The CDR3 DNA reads TGCGCCAGCAGCTTGGGTGGGGAATACTCGGAGCAGTACTTC. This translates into CASSLGGEYSEQYF.

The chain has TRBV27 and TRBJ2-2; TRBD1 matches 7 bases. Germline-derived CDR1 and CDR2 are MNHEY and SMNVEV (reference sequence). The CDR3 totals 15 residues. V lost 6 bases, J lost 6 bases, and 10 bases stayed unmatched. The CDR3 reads CASSPVTGVPGELFF. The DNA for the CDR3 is TGTGCCAGCAGCCCTGTAACAGGGGTACCCGGGGAGCTGTTTTTT.

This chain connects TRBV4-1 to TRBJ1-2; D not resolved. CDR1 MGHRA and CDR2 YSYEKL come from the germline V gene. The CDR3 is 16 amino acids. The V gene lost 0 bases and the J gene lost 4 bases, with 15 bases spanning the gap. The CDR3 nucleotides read TGCGCCAGCAGCCAAGATAGAAACAGCCTTTCCTATGGCTACACCTTC. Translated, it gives CASSQDRNSLSYGYTF.

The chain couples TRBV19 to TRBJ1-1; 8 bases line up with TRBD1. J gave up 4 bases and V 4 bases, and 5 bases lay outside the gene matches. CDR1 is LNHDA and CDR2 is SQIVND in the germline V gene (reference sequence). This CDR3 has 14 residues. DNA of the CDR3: TGTGCCAGTAGTACTCAGGGGGCGGGCACTGAAGCTTTCTTT. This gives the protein CASSTQGAGTEAFF.

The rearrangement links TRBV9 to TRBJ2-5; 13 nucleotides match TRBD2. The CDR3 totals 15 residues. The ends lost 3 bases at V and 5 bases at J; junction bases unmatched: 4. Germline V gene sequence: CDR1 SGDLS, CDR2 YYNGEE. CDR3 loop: CASSARTSGGETQYF. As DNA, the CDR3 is TGTGCCAGCAGCGCCCGGACTAGCGGGGGTGAGACCCAGTACTTC.

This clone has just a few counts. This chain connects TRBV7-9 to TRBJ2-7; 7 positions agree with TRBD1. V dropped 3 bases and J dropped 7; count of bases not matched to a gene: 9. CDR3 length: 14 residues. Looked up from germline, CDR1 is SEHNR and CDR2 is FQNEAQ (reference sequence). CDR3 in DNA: TGTGCCAGCAGCTTGGGACAGTACCTTCGTGAGCAGTACTTC. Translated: CASSLGQYLREQYF.

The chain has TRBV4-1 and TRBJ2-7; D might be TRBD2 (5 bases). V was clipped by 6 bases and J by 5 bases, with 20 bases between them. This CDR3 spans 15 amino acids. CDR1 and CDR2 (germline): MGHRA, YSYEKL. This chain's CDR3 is CASSQRSQDLNEQYF. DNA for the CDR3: TGCGCCAGCAGTCAGCGGAGCCAGGATTTGAACGAGCAGTACTTC.

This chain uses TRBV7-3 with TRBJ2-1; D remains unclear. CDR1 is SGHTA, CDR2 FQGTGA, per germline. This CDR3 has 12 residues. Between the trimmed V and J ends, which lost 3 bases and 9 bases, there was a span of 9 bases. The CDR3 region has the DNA TGTGCCAGCAGCTTGGTAGCCGGTGAGCAGTTCTTC. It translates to CASSLVAGEQFF. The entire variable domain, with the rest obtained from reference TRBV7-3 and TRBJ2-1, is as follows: GAGVSQTPSNKVTEKGKYVELRCDPISGHTALYWYRQSLGQGPEFLIYFQGTGAADDSGLPNDRFFAVRPEGSVSTLKIQRTERGDSAVYLCASSLVAGEQFFGPGTRLTVL.

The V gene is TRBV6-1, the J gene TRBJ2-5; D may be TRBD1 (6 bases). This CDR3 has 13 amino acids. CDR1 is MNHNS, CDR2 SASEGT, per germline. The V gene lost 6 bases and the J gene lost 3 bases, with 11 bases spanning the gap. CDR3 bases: TGTGCCAGCAGACAGGGTGGAGAAGAGACCCAGTACTTC. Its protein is CASRQGGEETQYF.

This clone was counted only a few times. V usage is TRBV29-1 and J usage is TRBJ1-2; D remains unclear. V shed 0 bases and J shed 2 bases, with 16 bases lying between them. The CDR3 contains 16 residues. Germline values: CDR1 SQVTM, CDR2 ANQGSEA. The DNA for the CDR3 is TGCAGCGTTGAAGATCTCGGCCTCACCGTAAACTATGGCTACACCTTC. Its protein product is CSVEDLGLTVNYGYTF.

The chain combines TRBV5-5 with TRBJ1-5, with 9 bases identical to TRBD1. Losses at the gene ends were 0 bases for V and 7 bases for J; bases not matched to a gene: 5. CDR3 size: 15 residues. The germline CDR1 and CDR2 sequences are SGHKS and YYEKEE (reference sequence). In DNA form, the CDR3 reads TGTGCCAGCAGCTTGGATACAGGGGGCGGCCAGCCCCAGCATTTT. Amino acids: CASSLDTGGGQPQHF.

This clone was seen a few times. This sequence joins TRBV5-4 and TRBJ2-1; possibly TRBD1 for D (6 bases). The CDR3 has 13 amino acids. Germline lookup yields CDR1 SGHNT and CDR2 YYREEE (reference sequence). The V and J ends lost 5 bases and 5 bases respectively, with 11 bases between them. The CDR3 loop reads CASRMDSHNEQFF. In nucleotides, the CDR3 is TGTGCCAGCAGGATGGACAGCCACAATGAGCAGTTCTTC.